These 3 T cell receptor beta chains were sequenced from one sample in a study of CD4 T cells in relation to SARS-CoV-2 and coronaviruses. These receptors lack a known antigen. Some clones are missing from TCRdb's copy, which holds only in-frame ones; the method was immunoSEQ multiplex PCR. Of approximately 20,000 clones listed, roughly 62% were seen once; the top ten hold more than 9.5%. Before the COVID-19 pandemic, during about 2011-2019, CD4+ T cells were taken from unexposed donors. CD4+ T cells were isolated from the cells after more than 8 days of culture. The sequencing sample was made of CD4+ T cells from PBMCs, cultured in vitro. These receptors were taken from a human donor in good health.

The V and J genes are TRBV2 and TRBJ2-5; D unclear. Germline assignment: CDR1 SNHLY and CDR2 FYNNEI. V was pared by 6 bases and J by 0 bases, with 11 bases between. The CDR3 spans 14 residues. The CDR3, as DNA: TGTGCCAGCAGGGGATGGTCACACCAAGAGACCCAGTACTTC. Translation gives CASRGWSHQETQYF.

This clone was recorded only once. This sequence joins TRBV29-1 and TRBJ2-6; no firm D call. Germline V lookup: CDR1 SQVTM, CDR2 ANQGSEA. CDR3 size: 14 residues. The germline V and J ends were trimmed by 7 bases and 2 bases, with 12 bases remaining between them. CDR3 sequence reads: CSATAEAGANVLTF. The CDR3 DNA sequence: TGCAGCGCTACGGCCGAGGCTGGGGCCAACGTCCTGACTTTC.

This clone was detected a few times. This chain uses TRBV29-1 with TRBJ1-1; D gene uncertain. Germline lookup yields CDR1 SQVTM and CDR2 ANQGSEA. This CDR3 region has 11 residues. V was trimmed by 5 bases and J by 4 bases, leaving 8 bases between them. The CDR3 DNA reads as TGCAGCGTTATGTACAGCACTGAAGCTTTCTTT. It encodes CSVMYSTEAFF.